Reported below is one TCR beta chain. Its antigen is still unknown. This sample is drawn from a study of siplizumab effects on memory and regulatory T cells. Notes on the study in general: Controls showed an average of roughly 30% Treg-derived mappable alloreactive CD4+ clones, while siplizumab showed under 80%.

The assay was immunoSEQ multiplex PCR, and TCRdb's table has in-frame clones only and misses some. The sample lists tens of thousands of clones; over 70% were seen once. This CDR3 has 14 residues. V lost 4 bases and J 0 bases, leaving 6 bases between the germline ends. Germline CDR1 is SNHLY and CDR2 is FYNNEI. The source of this sequence is a human donor in good health. Sequenced sample: Tregs sorted from blood. The chain links TRBV2 to TRBJ2-2; D remains ambiguous. Here the CDR3 DNA reads TGTGCCAGCAGTGTAGGAGCGAACACCGGGGAGCTGTTTTTT. Translated: CASSVGANTGELFF.